The following is a T cell receptor beta chain sequence with its context. How the authors handled the data: Reference gene primers were amplified, and this amplification served to estimate nucleated cell counts. Assay: immunoSEQ multiplex PCR; the TCRdb copy retains only in-frame clones and omits some. The V and J calls and the clone size are those of that table, but D and trimming were determined from the DNA. The data hold around 300,000 clones, with roughly 89% observed a single time. Participants came from some 23 US areas, aged roughly 18 to 95 years. The V and J ends lost 4 bases and 2 bases, in that order; junction bases with no gene match: 9. This CDR3 spans 17 amino acids. Germline CDR1 reads MRHNA; CDR2 reads SNTAGT. The record originates from a study of blood T cell repertoires in COVID-19. The wider study: Nucleic acid was either cDNA or gDNA, and it came from T cells, B-cell-depleted T cells, or PBMCs.

The J gene is TRBJ2-3, the V gene TRBV6-4, with 10 bases identical to TRBD2. The sample taken for sequencing was PBMCs or T cells enriched from blood (not recorded which). The TCR sequence derives from a woman aged 25 to 39 who had recovered from COVID-19. In nucleotides, the CDR3 is TGTGCCAGCAGTGCCCGACGAACTAGCGGGAACACAGATACGCAGTATTTT. Translating it yields CASSARRTSGNTDTQYF.